These 4 T cell receptor beta chains originate from one sample sequenced in a study of T cell responses to AZD1222 COVID-19 vaccine. Assay used: immunoSEQ multiplex PCR; TCRdb lists only in-frame clones, some missing. The sample has tens of thousands of clones; around 90% are singletons. Specimen: peripheral blood, collected 28 days after the second AZD1222 dose. The receptors originated from an adult who received the AZD1222 COVID-19 vaccine.

V and J are TRBV7-2 and TRBJ2-2, with D possibly being TRBD2 (6 bases). Looked up from germline, CDR1 is SGHTA and CDR2 is FQGNSA. The CDR3 covers 16 residues. V lost 1 base and J 2 bases, leaving 11 bases between the germline ends. In nucleotides, the CDR3 is TGTGCCAGCAGCTTAGAGAGTAGCGGAAACACCGGGGAGCTGTTTTTT. Residues: CASSLESSGNTGELFF.

Concerning this clone itself: Its ends do not fully match the called genes, so a read error is possible. The sample holds other DNA sequences that translate to the same CDR3. This chain uses TRBV27 with TRBJ1-2; maybe TRBD1 (6 bases). The CDR3 runs to 15 residues. The germline V gene has CDR1 MNHEY and CDR2 SMNVEV (reference sequence). The CDR3 loop reads CASSLSWGRGYGYTF. The DNA for the CDR3 is TGTGCCAGTAGTTTATCGTGGGGGCGAGGCTATGGCTACACCTTC.

This clone was seen only once. The chain has TRBV10-2 and TRBJ2-7; 15 bases align to TRBD2. Trimming cost V 2 bases and J 5 bases; bases outside gene matches: 7. The CDR3 runs 17 residues. The V gene's germline CDR1 is WSHSY and CDR2 SAAADI. CDR3 sequence reads: CASSEMGLAGGVNEQYF. CDR3 sequence (DNA): TGCGCCAGCAGTGAGATGGGACTAGCGGGGGGAGTTAACGAGCAGTACTTC.

V usage is TRBV28 and J usage is TRBJ1-4, with D possibly TRBD1 on 6 matching bases. Germline V lookup: CDR1 MDHEN, CDR2 SYDVKM. V gave up 4 bases and J gave up 8 bases, with 14 bases separating them. The CDR3 sequence is 14 residues long. The CDR3 bases are TGTGCCAGCAGTTCCTCAGGGGTAGGCGAAAAACTGTTTTTT. It is translated as CASSSSGVGEKLFF. Based on the CDR3 plus reference TRBV28 and TRBJ1-4, the full variable domain is DVKVTQSSRYLVKRTGEKVFLECVQDMDHENMFWYRQDPGLGLRLIYFSYDVKMKEKGDIPEGYSVSREKKERFSLILESASTNQTSMYLCASSSSGVGEKLFFGSGTQLSVL.